This T cell receptor beta chain originates from a study of vaccination and CD4 T cells after COVID-19. The overall study: Sampling post-COVID took place a median 101 days after diagnosis (range 35 to 161).

Researchers used the Oncomine TCR Beta short-read assay to sequence DNA from cultured CD4+ T cells. Genomic DNA was drawn out of CD4+ T cells grown in culture. MiXCR, run by TCRdb on the PCR reads, gives a single entry per CDR3 protein. The data hold around 8,600 distinct CDR3 sequences, with 40% to 55% observed a single time. Germline V gene sequence: CDR1 WNHNN, CDR2 SYGVQD (reference sequence). The length of the CDR3 is 16 residues. The V end was cut by 2 bases, the J end by 4 bases, with 17 bases between. The treatment here: approximately nine-day PBMC culture with coronavirus spike peptide pools or control peptides (ViraFEST assay). As concerns this clonotype: Antigen unknown.

The material sequenced was CD4+ T cells from blood, cultured in vitro. The receptor was isolated from a human donor who had recovered from COVID-19. The chain recombines TRBV10-1 with TRBJ1-1; maybe TRBD1 (6 bases). DNA for the CDR3: TGCGCCAGCAGTGAGAAGGTCTTGGGGGCGACCACTGAAGCTTTCTTT. Its protein product is CASSEKVLGATTEAFF.